The source of this T cell receptor (beta chain) is a study of T cells in Graves' hyperthyroidism and ophthalmopathy. Regions amplified from RNA transcripts were the TCR beta CDR3 regions. TCR CDR3 underwent first-round RT-PCR with the HTBI primer set. MiXCR, run by TCRdb on the multiplex PCR reads, gives a single entry per CDR3 protein. The data show some 300,000 distinct CDR3 sequences, roughly 17% seen once. The ends lost 2 bases at V and 2 bases at J; junction bases unmatched: 3. The CDR3 is made up of 15 amino acids. Germline CDR1 reads DFQATT; CDR2 reads SNEGSKA (reference sequence). The chain employs TRBV20-1 and TRBJ2-1; 10 positions match TRBD2. The TCR sequence derives from a man aged 30-40 years with Graves' hyperthyroidism. The source material was blood. The CDR3 loop reads CSARQLAGTYNEQFF. CDR3 in DNA: TGCAGTGCTAGACAACTAGCGGGAACCTACAATGAGCAGTTCTTC.